The 10 T cell receptor beta chains presented below share a single source sample, sequenced in a study of OX40 agonist ivuxolimab in advanced cancers. Method: immunoSEQ multiplex PCR; TCRdb's copy keeps in-frame clones and lacks some. The data hold 87,000 or so clones, with about 85% observed a single time. The sample in question was CD4+ or CD8+ T cells sorted from blood, obtained in a trial of the OX40 agonist ivuxolimab. Receptor source: an adult with an advanced solid tumor such as melanoma, head and neck, liver or kidney cancer.

The rearrangement links TRBV6-6 to TRBJ1-2, with TRBD1 matching over 7 bases. This CDR3 comprises 14 residues. After removal of 5 bases from V and 2 bases from J, the junction contained 5 bases not matched to a gene. The germline gives CDR1 MNHNY, CDR2 SVGAGI (reference sequence). This chain's CDR3 is CASSQQGINYGYTF. The CDR3 region has the DNA TGTGCCAGCAGTCAACAGGGGATCAACTATGGCTACACCTTC.

The chain links TRBV7-6 to TRBJ1-5; 9 bases fit TRBD1. Germline assignment: CDR1 SGHVS and CDR2 FNYEAQ. The CDR3 has 19 residues. V trimming: 1 base; J trimming: 4 bases; junction bases outside the gene matches: 14. This chain's CDR3 is CASSLDPPLGTGPNQPQHF. The CDR3 DNA follows: TGTGCCAGCAGCTTAGACCCTCCCCTCGGGACAGGGCCTAATCAGCCCCAGCATTTT.

About this clone: Additional DNA sequences in this sample encode the identical CDR3. This chain joins TRBV7-6 and TRBJ2-7, with TRBD1 matching over 10 bases. The CDR3 extends over 14 amino acids. In germline, CDR1 is SGHVS, CDR2 FNYEAQ. Trimming at V came to 5 bases and at J to 5 bases, leaving 6 bases not matched to a gene. The chain's CDR3 is CASSPRQGANEQYF. The CDR3 region has the DNA TGTGCCAGCAGCCCTCGACAGGGGGCAAACGAGCAGTACTTC.

The chain carries TRBV6-5 and TRBJ2-7; 11 nucleotides line up with TRBD1. The ends lost 6 bases at V and 1 base at J; junction bases unmatched: 2. The CDR3 consists of 14 residues. Germline assignment: CDR1 MNHEY and CDR2 SVGAGI. The CDR3 loop is CASRDRGLSYEQYF. The CDR3 DNA reads as TGTGCCAGCAGGGACAGGGGGCTATCCTACGAGCAGTACTTC.

The chain is built from TRBV11-2 and TRBJ2-7; TRBD1 matches at 7 bases. The CDR3 loop spans 16 amino acids. Losses at the gene ends were 0 bases for V and 6 bases for J; bases not matched to a gene: 11. CDR1 and CDR2 (germline): SGHAT, FQNNGV. Here the CDR3 reads CASSLEPRSAGGEQYF. Written as DNA, the CDR3 is TGTGCCAGCAGCTTAGAACCTCGCTCGGCAGGGGGCGAGCAGTACTTC. The entire variable domain, with the rest obtained from reference TRBV11-2 and TRBJ2-7, is as follows: EAGVAQSPRYKIIEKRQSVAFWCNPISGHATLYWYQQILGQGPKLLIQFQNNGVVDDSQLPKDRFSAERLKGVDSTLKIQPAKLEDSAVYLCASSLEPRSAGGEQYFGPGTRLTVT.

The CDR3 reads CATSSYRETRRDEKLFF. The CDR3 coding sequence is TGTGCCACCAGCAGCTACAGGGAAACTCGGCGAGATGAAAAACTGTTTTTT. The chain uses TRBV15 and TRBJ1-4, with D tentatively TRBD1 (6 bases). Germline lookup yields CDR1 LNHNV and CDR2 YYDKDF (reference sequence). The CDR3 sequence is 17 residues long. V gave up 3 bases and J gave up 6 bases, with 20 bases separating them.

J is TRBJ2-3 and V is TRBV11-3; TRBD2 matches 7 bases. The V segment lost 2 bases and the J segment 3 bases; nucleotides outside the gene matches: 5. This CDR3 region has 15 residues. Per germline, CDR1 SGHNT and CDR2 YENEEA. DNA of the CDR3: TGTGCCAGCAGCTTAACGCGGGAGTTGACAGATACGCAGTATTTT. As protein: CASSLTRELTDTQYF.

Notes on this clone: One end of the junction varies from germline; a read error may be responsible. The chain couples TRBV30 to TRBJ2-7, with D hard to call. Germline-derived CDR1 and CDR2 are GTSNPN and SVGIG (reference sequence). CDR3 length equals 12 residues. CDR3 residues: CAWSGAKGLQNF. DNA for the CDR3: TGTGCCTGGAGTGGCGCAAAGGGTCTGCAAAATTTC.

The chain employs TRBV5-1 and TRBJ2-3; 13 positions match TRBD2. Germline lookup yields CDR1 SGHRS and CDR2 YFSETQ. This CDR3 region has 16 residues. The trim removed 4 bases at V and 3 bases at J, leaving 5 bases unmatched. The CDR3 nucleotides read TGCGCCAGCAGCCCCGGGACTAGCGGGGAGACAGATACGCAGTATTTT. It yields the protein CASSPGTSGETDTQYF. The variable domain in full, completed from reference TRBV5-1 and TRBJ2-3, reads KAGVTQTPRYLIKTRGQQVTLSCSPISGHRSVSWYQQTPGQGLQFLFEYFSETQRNKGNFPGRFSGRQFSNSRSEMNVSTLELGDSALYLCASSPGTSGETDTQYFGPGTRLTVL.

This chain joins TRBV18 and TRBJ1-1; 7 bases fit TRBD1. Germline lookup yields CDR1 KGHSH and CDR2 LQKENI. The CDR3 covers 15 residues. V gave up 3 bases and J gave up 6 bases; unmatched junction bases: 10. This CDR3 is CASSPRTGDNPEAFF. The CDR3 region has the DNA TGTGCCAGCTCACCGAGGACAGGTGATAATCCTGAAGCTTTCTTT.